Here is one T cell receptor beta chain with its context. The source of the sample is a study of blood T cell repertoires in COVID-19. Across the whole study: The cDNA or gDNA used as material had been derived from T cells, B-cell-depleted T cells, or PBMCs.

Per germline, CDR1 MNHEY and CDR2 SVGAGI. This CDR3 is built from 13 residues. With 7 bases clipped from V and 6 bases from J, the junction kept 5 bases outside the gene matches. Using immunoSEQ multiplex PCR, the repertoire was profiled, and TCRdb retains in-frame clones only, with some absent. The sample lists over 150,000 clones, about 90% occurring once. The V gene is TRBV6-5, the J gene TRBJ1-1, with 10 bases lining up with TRBD1. Sequenced sample: peripheral blood. The sequence was collected from a man aged 50 to 60 with acute or convalescent COVID-19. The CDR3 nucleotides read TGTGCCAGCAATAAGGACAGGGGGTCTGAAGCTTTCTTT. It yields the protein CASNKDRGSEAFF.